This TCR beta chain emerged from a study of T cells in localized non-small cell lung cancer. Study results and limitations: Uninvolved adjacent lung, not tumor, had the highest T cell clonality. A median of about 52 clones ranked among the top 100 in tumor appeared in adjacent lung. Longer overall survival was linked to higher blood T cell density.

About this clone: What it binds is not known.

This table comes from immunoSEQ multiplex PCR, and its TCRdb copy is limited to in-frame clones, with some not included. The sample includes roughly 25,000 clones, less than 95% of them seen just once. This sample comprised peripheral blood, obtained before any cancer treatment. The TCR comes from a woman aged 40 to 75 with stage I lung adenocarcinoma.

The CDR3 sequence is CASSPLGGAGQPQHF. As DNA, the CDR3 is TGTGCCAGTAGTCCCCTAGGGGGGGCAGGGCAGCCCCAGCATTTT. This sequence joins TRBV19 and TRBJ1-5, with a tentative D call TRBD1 (6 bases). Germline lookup yields CDR1 LNHDA and CDR2 SQIVND (reference sequence). The germline V and J ends were trimmed by 5 bases and 7 bases, with 18 bases remaining between them. The CDR3 loop spans 15 amino acids.